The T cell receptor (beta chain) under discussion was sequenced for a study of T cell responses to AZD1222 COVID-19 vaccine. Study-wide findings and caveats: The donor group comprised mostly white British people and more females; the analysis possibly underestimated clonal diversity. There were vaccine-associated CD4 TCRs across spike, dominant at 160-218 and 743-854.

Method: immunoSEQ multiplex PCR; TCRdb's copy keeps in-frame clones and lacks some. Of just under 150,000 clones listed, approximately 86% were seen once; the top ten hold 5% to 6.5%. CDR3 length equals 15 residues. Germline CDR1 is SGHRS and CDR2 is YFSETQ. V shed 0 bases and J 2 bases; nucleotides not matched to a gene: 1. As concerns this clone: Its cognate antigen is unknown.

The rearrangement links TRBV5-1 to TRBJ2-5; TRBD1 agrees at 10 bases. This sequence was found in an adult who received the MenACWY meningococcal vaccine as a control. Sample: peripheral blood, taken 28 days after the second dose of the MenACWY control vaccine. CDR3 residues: CASSLGQGAQETQYF. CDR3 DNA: TGCGCCAGCAGCTTGGGACAGGGGGCACAAGAGACCCAGTACTTC.